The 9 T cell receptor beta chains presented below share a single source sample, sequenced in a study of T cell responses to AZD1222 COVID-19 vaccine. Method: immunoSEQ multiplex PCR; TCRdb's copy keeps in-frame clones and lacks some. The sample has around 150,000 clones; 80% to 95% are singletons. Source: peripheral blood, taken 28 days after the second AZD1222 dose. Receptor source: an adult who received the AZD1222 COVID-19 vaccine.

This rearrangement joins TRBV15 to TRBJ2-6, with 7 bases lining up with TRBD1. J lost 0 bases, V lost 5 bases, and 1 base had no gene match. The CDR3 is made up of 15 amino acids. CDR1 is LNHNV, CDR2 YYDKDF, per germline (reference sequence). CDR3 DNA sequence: TGTGCCACCAGCGGGGACAGCTCTGGGGCCAACGTCCTGACTTTC. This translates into CATSGDSSGANVLTF.

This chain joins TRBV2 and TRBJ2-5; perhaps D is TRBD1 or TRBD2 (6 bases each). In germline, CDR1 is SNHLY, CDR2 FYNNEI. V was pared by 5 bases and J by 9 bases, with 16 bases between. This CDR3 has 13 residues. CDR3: CASSRGNQGPQYF. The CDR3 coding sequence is TGTGCCAGCAGTCGGGGGAACCAGGGGCCCCAGTACTTC.

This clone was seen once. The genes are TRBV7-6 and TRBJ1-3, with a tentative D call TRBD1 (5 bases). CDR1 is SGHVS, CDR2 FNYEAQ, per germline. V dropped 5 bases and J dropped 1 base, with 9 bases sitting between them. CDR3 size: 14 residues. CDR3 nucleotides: TGTGCCAGCAGCCAAGGGGCGTCTGGAAACACCATATATTTT. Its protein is CASSQGASGNTIYF.

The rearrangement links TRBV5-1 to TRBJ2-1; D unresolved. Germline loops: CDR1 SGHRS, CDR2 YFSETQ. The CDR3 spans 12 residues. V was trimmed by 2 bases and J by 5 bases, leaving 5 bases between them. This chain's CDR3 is CASSFGDNEQFF. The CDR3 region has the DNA TGCGCCAGCAGCTTCGGCGACAATGAGCAGTTCTTC.

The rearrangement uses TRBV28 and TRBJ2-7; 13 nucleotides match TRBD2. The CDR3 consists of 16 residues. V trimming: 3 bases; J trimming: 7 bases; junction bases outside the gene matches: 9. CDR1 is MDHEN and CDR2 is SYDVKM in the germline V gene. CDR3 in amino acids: CASSLRLAGGPREQYF. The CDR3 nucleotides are TGTGCCAGCAGTTTGCGACTAGCGGGAGGCCCCCGGGAGCAGTACTTC.

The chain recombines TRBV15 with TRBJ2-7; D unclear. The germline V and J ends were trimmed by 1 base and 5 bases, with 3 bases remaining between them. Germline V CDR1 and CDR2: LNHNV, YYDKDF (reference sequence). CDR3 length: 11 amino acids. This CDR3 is CATSRGNEQYF. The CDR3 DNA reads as TGTGCCACCAGCAGAGGGAACGAGCAGTACTTC.

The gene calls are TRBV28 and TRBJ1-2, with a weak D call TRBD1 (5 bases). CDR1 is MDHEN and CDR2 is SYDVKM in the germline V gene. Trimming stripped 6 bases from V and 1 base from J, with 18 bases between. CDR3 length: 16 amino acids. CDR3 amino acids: CASRRGGGGGNYGYTF. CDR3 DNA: TGTGCCAGCAGGCGAGGTGGGGGGGGAGGTAACTATGGCTACACCTTC.

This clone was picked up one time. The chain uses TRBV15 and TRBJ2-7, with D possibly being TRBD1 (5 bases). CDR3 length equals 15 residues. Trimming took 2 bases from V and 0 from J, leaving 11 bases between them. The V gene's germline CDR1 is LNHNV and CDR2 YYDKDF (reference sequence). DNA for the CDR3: TGTGCCACCAGCAGACACAGGCAGGGCTCCTACGAGCAGTACTTC. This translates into CATSRHRQGSYEQYF.

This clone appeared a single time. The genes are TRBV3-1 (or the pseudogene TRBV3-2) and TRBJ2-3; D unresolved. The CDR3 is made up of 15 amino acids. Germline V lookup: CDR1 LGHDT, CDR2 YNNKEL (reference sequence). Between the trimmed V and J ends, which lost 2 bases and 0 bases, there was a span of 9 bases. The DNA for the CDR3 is TGTGCCAGCAGCCAACTGGAAGTAAGCACAGATACGCAGTATTTT. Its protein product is CASSQLEVSTDTQYF.